The table lists the clone carrying this T cell receptor beta chain with a few counts. Its antigen is not identified. The data were obtained in a study of blood T cells in healthy people across ages. Findings and caveats of the study: Comparison with aged donors showed that long-lived donors had more naive CD4+ cells and higher diversity. Per million T cells, TCR beta diversity dropped roughly linearly as age increased. Possibly, changes in expanded clonotypes were confounded because donor CMV status was unknown.

Through a sample-barcoded 5' primer and a J-beta primer mix, a second PCR was run for 7 to 11 cycles. A 12-random-nucleotide template-switch adaptor tagged each cDNA molecule. MiXCR, applied by TCRdb to the 5' RACE reads, yields one record per CDR3 protein. Of 700,000 to 900,000 distinct CDR3 sequences in the sample, less than 70% were seen once. The CDR3 sequence is 15 residues long. J was trimmed by 4 bases and V by 5 bases; bases with no gene match: 8. Germline values: CDR1 MNHEY, CDR2 SVGAGI. Sequenced: blood. The TCR originated in a man older than 75 in good health. The J gene is TRBJ1-5, the V gene TRBV6-5; 7 bases agree with TRBD1. CDR3 DNA sequence: TGTGCCAGCAGTGGAGGGACAGTCGGAAATCAGCCCCAGCATTTT. Translating gives CASSGGTVGNQPQHF.